The next 9 T cell receptor beta chains were all read from a single sample in a study of cytomegalovirus exposure and HLA in healthy donors (dated by TCRdb to 2016 to 2017). Libraries were constructed by the immunoSEQ multiplex PCR assay. For the multiplex PCR, a mixture combining 60 forward primers for TCR Vbeta segments and 13 reverse primers for TCR Jbeta segments was used. In TCRdb, the immuneACCESS table is reduced to in-frame sequences with V and J assigned. These tables do not hold every clone; where another copy was compared, an unresolved V gene accounts for under half, and the others remain unexplained. This sample comprises 150,000 or so clones, approximately 88% of them detected only once. 0.35% to 0.45% of the sample lies in the top ten. Sequenced sample: PBMCs. The receptor source for this set is a boy between 2 and 10 years old in good health and CMV-seronegative.

This clone was detected only once. The gene calls are TRBV19 and TRBJ1-1, with TRBD1 as a possible D gene (6 bases). Trimming cost V 5 bases and J 12 bases, with 22 bases left between them. Germline loops: CDR1 LNHDA, CDR2 SQIVND (reference sequence). The CDR3 has 14 amino acids. The CDR3 DNA reads TGTGCCAGTAGTGCGGGGGCCCCAGGGGCCCGAACTTTCTTT. Its translation: CASSAGAPGARTFF.

V is TRBV1 and J is TRBJ2-3; the listed D gene, TRBD2, was not tested against the DNA. TRBV1 is given as a pseudogene. This CDR3 has 14 residues. CDR3 residues: CTSRSSGRMHTQYF. DNA of the CDR3: TGCACCAGCAGATCTAGCGGGAGGATGCATACGCAGTATTTT.

The J gene is TRBJ2-6, the V gene TRBV5-1, with no clear D. Germline V CDR1 and CDR2: SGHRS, YFSETQ. There are 13 residues in the CDR3. Trimming pared 6 bases from V and 4 bases from J, leaving 8 bases between. Here the CDR3 reads CASTLAGANVLTF. The CDR3 DNA is TGCGCCAGCACTCTGGCCGGGGCCAACGTCCTGACTTTC.

The chain uses TRBV28 and TRBJ2-5, with 7 bases matching TRBD1. V shed 7 bases, J shed 3 bases, and the junction held 5 bases outside the gene matches. The germline CDR1 and CDR2 sequences are MDHEN and SYDVKM. This CDR3 is built from 13 residues. The CDR3 reads CASTPQGEETQYF. The DNA of the CDR3 is TGTGCCAGCACCCCCCAGGGGGAAGAGACCCAGTACTTC.

This sequence joins TRBV27 and TRBJ2-1; 7 positions agree with TRBD1. The junction had 19 bases not matched to a gene; V was cut back by 5 bases and J by 0 bases. This CDR3 is 20 amino acids long. Germline lookup yields CDR1 MNHEY and CDR2 SMNVEV (reference sequence). The CDR3 region has the DNA TGTGCCAGCAGTGCTCACCGGGACAGCCTCATCAAAAGCTCCTACAATGAGCAGTTCTTC. This translates into CASSAHRDSLIKSSYNEQFF.

The V call is TRBV5-4, the J call TRBJ1-2; TRBD1 matches at 7 bases. This CDR3 has 16 amino acids. The V gene end was trimmed by 2 bases and the J gene end by 3 bases; junction bases not matched to a gene: 10. CDR1 and CDR2 from the germline V gene are SGHNT and YYREEE (reference sequence). CDR3 DNA sequence: TGTGCCAGCAGCTTAGAAAAGGGGGCGGGGCACTATGGCTACACCTTC. This gives the protein CASSLEKGAGHYGYTF.

V and J are TRBV7-8 and TRBJ2-7, with TRBD2 identical over 9 bases. The V gene's germline CDR1 is SGHVS and CDR2 FQNEAQ. This CDR3 is built from 15 residues. V shed 3 bases, J shed 0 bases, and the junction held 3 bases outside the gene matches. CDR3 region: CASSFLAGLSYEQYF. The CDR3 DNA reads TGTGCCAGCAGCTTTCTAGCGGGGCTCTCCTACGAGCAGTACTTC.

This clone has just a few counts. V usage is TRBV5-1 and J usage is TRBJ1-3; no clear D gene. Trimming removed 0 bases at V and 0 bases at J, with 7 bases between. The CDR3 has 15 residues. Germline V CDR1 and CDR2: SGHRS, YFSETQ. The CDR3 protein is CASSLDLNSGNTIYF. CDR3 nucleotide sequence: TGCGCCAGCAGCTTGGACTTGAACTCTGGAAACACCATATATTTT.

This chain links TRBV4-1 with TRBJ2-7, with TRBD1 matching 9 bases. CDR1 is MGHRA, CDR2 YSYEKL, per germline. V lost 4 bases to trimming and J lost 0 bases; unmatched junction nucleotides: 10. CDR3 size: 17 residues. The CDR3 nucleotides read TGCGCCAGCAGCCCTCGTCCCGGGACAGGGACCTCCTACGAGCAGTACTTC. The encoded protein is CASSPRPGTGTSYEQYF.